This T cell receptor (beta chain) was sequenced in a study of CD8 T cells in Susac syndrome. This clonotype was seen only once. CDR1 is DFQATT and CDR2 is SNEGSKA in the germline V gene (reference sequence). J lost 3 bases, V lost 0 bases, and 4 bases had no gene match. This CDR3 is built from 14 residues. Random hexamers primed reverse transcription of 0.5 to 1 ug RNA. TCRdb reprocessed the immunoSEQ multiplex PCR reads with MiXCR, giving one entry per CDR3 protein. In the table there are 130,000 to 150,000 distinct CDR3 sequences, roughly 95% of which are singletons. The sequence was collected from a human donor in good health. The sequenced material came from CD4+ T cells from PBMCs. V and J are TRBV20-1 and TRBJ2-7, with 8 bases identical to TRBD2. Here the CDR3 reads CSARDPSGGYEQYF. The CDR3 DNA reads as TGCAGTGCTAGAGATCCCAGCGGGGGCTACGAGCAGTACTTC.